A single sample is the source of the 10 T cell receptor beta chains below, sequenced in a study of PD-1 blockade in classical Hodgkin lymphoma. Every single patient, without exception, relapsed after autologous stem cell transplantation, and brentuximab vedotin exposure varied. The assay was immunoSEQ multiplex PCR, and TCRdb's table has in-frame clones only and misses some. The sample carries roughly 81,000 clones, around nine tenths recorded once. Sample: peripheral blood mononuclear cells (PBMCs), taken before the second cycle of nivolumab. Every receptor here comes from a human donor with classical Hodgkin lymphoma.

J is TRBJ1-2 and V is TRBV6-1; D is uncertain. V was clipped by 1 base and J by 4 bases, with 10 bases between them. CDR1 is MNHNS and CDR2 is SASEGT in the germline V gene. The CDR3 runs 14 residues. The CDR3 loop is CASSEGDLGYGYTF. DNA for the CDR3: TGTGCCAGCAGTGAAGGGGATCTCGGCTATGGCTACACCTTC.

The chain uses TRBV27 and TRBJ1-1; 8 bases fit TRBD1. Germline CDR1 MNHEY, CDR2 SMNVEV (reference sequence). V dropped 4 bases and J dropped 4; count of bases not matched to a gene: 11. This CDR3 is 16 amino acids long. The chain's CDR3 is CASSSGQGGLGTEAFF. Written as DNA, the CDR3 is TGTGCCAGCAGTTCCGGACAGGGCGGGTTGGGCACTGAAGCTTTCTTT.

The V and J genes are TRBV18 and TRBJ1-3; D call uncertain. V was clipped by 3 bases and J by 0 bases, with 15 bases between them. CDR1 and CDR2 from the germline V gene are KGHSH and LQKENI. The CDR3 length is 17 residues. CDR3 amino acids: CASSPIQQAYSGNTIYF. The CDR3 coding sequence is TGTGCCAGCTCACCGATTCAGCAGGCTTACTCTGGAAACACCATATATTTT.

This chain connects TRBV28 to TRBJ2-5; maybe TRBD1 (5 bases). V lost 7 bases and J lost 7, with 25 bases in between. Germline CDR1 reads MDHEN; CDR2 reads SYDVKM. The CDR3 covers 16 residues. The CDR3 DNA is TGTGCCAGCACAGTTATGGGGCAGGGCCAGGCTGGGACCCAGTACTTC. This sequence encodes CASTVMGQGQAGTQYF.

This clone was found once. This sequence joins TRBV5-1 and TRBJ2-7; a possible D gene is TRBD1 (6 bases). The germline CDR1 and CDR2 sequences are SGHRS and YFSETQ. This CDR3 is 16 amino acids long. With 4 bases removed from V and 2 bases from J, the gap between germline ends came to 19 bases. The CDR3 DNA sequence: TGCGCCAGCAGCCCGCGGACAGTGATGATAGCCTACGAGCAGTACTTC. This sequence encodes CASSPRTVMIAYEQYF.

The chain combines TRBV19 with TRBJ2-7; D is ambiguous. Looked up from germline, CDR1 is LNHDA and CDR2 is SQIVND (reference sequence). The CDR3 length is 21 residues. V lost 5 bases and J 3 bases, leaving 35 bases between the germline ends. CDR3 sequence: CASSLRLAEMSPEMSSYEQYF. The CDR3 DNA reads as TGTGCCAGTAGTTTGAGACTCGCTGAGATGTCGCCTGAGATGTCGAGCTACGAGCAGTACTTC.

A single count supports this clone. The chain is built from TRBV4-2 and TRBJ2-1; 7 bases map to TRBD2. CDR1 LGHNA and CDR2 YNFKEQ come from the germline V gene. CDR3 length: 14 residues. The ends lost 5 bases at V and 9 bases at J; junction bases unmatched: 10. This CDR3 reads CASSELARHGEQFF. The DNA of the CDR3 is TGTGCCAGCAGCGAACTAGCGCGGCATGGTGAGCAGTTCTTC.

The rearrangement joins TRBV27 to TRBJ2-7; unclear D gene. CDR3 length: 16 residues. Trimming took off 4 bases at V and 0 bases at J, with 16 bases between the two ends. CDR1 is MNHEY, CDR2 SMNVEV, per germline (reference sequence). CDR3 sequence (DNA): TGTGCCAGCAGTTCCCCCGACCATCCTTCCTCCTACGAGCAGTACTTC. This translates into CASSSPDHPSSYEQYF.

V and J are TRBV7-9 and TRBJ2-7; 9 bases line up with TRBD2. V gave up 5 bases and J gave up 2 bases; unmatched junction bases: 13. CDR1 and CDR2 (germline): SEHNR, FQNEAQ (reference sequence). The CDR3 contains 17 residues. The CDR3: CASSTGALAGNTYEQYF. As DNA, the CDR3 is TGTGCCAGCAGCACAGGGGCCCTAGCGGGAAACACCTACGAGCAGTACTTC.

The chain uses TRBV5-5 and TRBJ2-7, with D hard to call. Germline values: CDR1 SGHKS, CDR2 YYEKEE (reference sequence). Trimming shortened V by 4 bases and J by 1 base, and 18 bases separated the two germline ends. This CDR3 is 16 amino acids long. The CDR3 region is CASSPEAGEGSYEQYF. DNA for the CDR3: TGTGCCAGCAGCCCCGAGGCTGGGGAAGGGTCCTACGAGCAGTACTTC.